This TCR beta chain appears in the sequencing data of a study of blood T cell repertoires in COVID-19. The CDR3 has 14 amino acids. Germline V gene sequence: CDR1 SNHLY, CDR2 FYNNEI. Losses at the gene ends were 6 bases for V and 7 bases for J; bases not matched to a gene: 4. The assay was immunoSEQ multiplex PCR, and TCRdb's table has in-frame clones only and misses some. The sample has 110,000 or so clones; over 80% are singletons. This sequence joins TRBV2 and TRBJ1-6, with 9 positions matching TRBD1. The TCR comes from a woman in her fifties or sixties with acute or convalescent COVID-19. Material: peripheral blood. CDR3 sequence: CASRTGGQNSPLHF. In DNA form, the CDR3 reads TGTGCCAGCAGGACAGGGGGTCAAAATTCACCCCTCCACTTT.